The 21 T cell receptor beta chains in this list originate from one sample, sequenced in a study of shared clonotypes between healthy human individuals. Sequencing was performed with immunoSEQ multiplex PCR; in TCRdb, only in-frame clones are kept and a portion is missing. In the table there are fewer than 2.5 million clones, roughly 93% of which are singletons. The sample consisted of naive CD4+ T cells from PBMCs. As to subset: CD45RA+ positively selected. These receptors came from a man between 18 and 29 years old in good health. Some clones in this sample may be carry-over from other donors' samples.

The chain uses TRBV2 and TRBJ2-7; TRBD1 aligns across 8 bases. J lost 5 bases, V lost 5 bases, and 8 bases had no gene match. This CDR3 contains 14 residues. The germline V gene encodes CDR1 SNHLY and CDR2 FYNNEI. The CDR3 loop is CASSPGGNPHEQYF. DNA for the CDR3: TGTGCCAGCAGTCCAGGGGGCAATCCACACGAGCAGTACTTC. Full variable domain (missing parts from reference TRBV2 and TRBJ2-7): EPEVTQTPSHQVTQMGQEVILRCVPISNHLYFYWYRQILGQKVEFLVSFYNNEISEKSEIFDDQFSVERPDGSNFTLKIRSTKLEDSAMYFCASSPGGNPHEQYFGPGTRLTVT.

This clone has just one count. The V call is TRBV20-1, the J call TRBJ2-3, with D unclear. The germline gives CDR1 DFQATT, CDR2 SNEGSKA (reference sequence). Trimming cost V 4 bases and J 0 bases, with 2 bases left between them. The CDR3 spans 11 residues. Here the CDR3 reads CSAKSTDTQYF. The CDR3, as DNA: TGCAGTGCTAAAAGCACAGATACGCAGTATTTT.

This chain uses TRBV5-1 with TRBJ1-3, with 7 bases fitting TRBD1. V shed 7 bases, J shed 0 bases, and the junction held 4 bases outside the gene matches. CDR3 length: 14 amino acids. Germline V lookup: CDR1 SGHRS, CDR2 YFSETQ. The CDR3 nucleotides read TGCGCCAGCCATGACAGGGCCTCTGGAAACACCATATATTTT. Its protein product is CASHDRASGNTIYF.

The chain uses TRBV7-9 and TRBJ2-2; D uncertain. Germline lookup yields CDR1 SEHNR and CDR2 FQNEAQ (reference sequence). This CDR3 has 16 amino acids. V was pared by 0 bases and J by 2 bases, with 10 bases between. The CDR3 spells CASSLAVPQNTGELFF. Written as DNA, the CDR3 is TGTGCCAGCAGCTTAGCCGTCCCGCAAAACACCGGGGAGCTGTTTTTT.

Of note for this clone: The identical CDR3 is also encoded by other nucleotide sequences in the sample. J is TRBJ1-1 and V is TRBV28; TRBD1 matches at 8 bases. The CDR3 totals 14 residues. With V trimmed by 2 bases and J by 5 bases, 4 bases remained unmatched. Per the germline V gene, CDR1 is MDHEN and CDR2 is SYDVKM. The CDR3 loop is CASSLPGGGTEAFF. The CDR3, as DNA: TGTGCCAGCAGTTTACCAGGGGGCGGGACTGAAGCTTTCTTT. Looking up the rest from reference TRBV28 and TRBJ1-1 gives the full variable domain: DVKVTQSSRYLVKRTGEKVFLECVQDMDHENMFWYRQDPGLGLRLIYFSYDVKMKEKGDIPEGYSVSREKKERFSLILESASTNQTSMYLCASSLPGGGTEAFFGQGTRLTVV.

This chain links TRBV28 with TRBJ2-2, with 7 positions matching TRBD2. CDR3 size: 14 residues. Germline CDR1 reads MDHEN; CDR2 reads SYDVKM. With V trimmed by 4 bases and J by 6 bases, 5 bases remained unmatched. CDR3: CASSYRTRAGELFF. CDR3 sequence (DNA): TGTGCCAGCAGTTACAGGACTAGGGCCGGGGAGCTGTTTTTT. Based on the CDR3 plus reference TRBV28 and TRBJ2-2, the full variable domain is DVKVTQSSRYLVKRTGEKVFLECVQDMDHENMFWYRQDPGLGLRLIYFSYDVKMKEKGDIPEGYSVSREKKERFSLILESASTNQTSMYLCASSYRTRAGELFFGEGSRLTVL.

This rearrangement joins TRBV7-6 to TRBJ2-2; 9 nucleotides match TRBD1. This CDR3 region has 18 residues. The V gene end was trimmed by 0 bases and the J gene end by 5 bases; junction bases not matched to a gene: 10. Per germline, CDR1 SGHVS and CDR2 FNYEAQ. The CDR3 DNA is TGTGCCAGCAGCTTAGCCGGAAAGGGACAGGGTTGGACCGGGGAGCTGTTTTTT. Protein sequence: CASSLAGKGQGWTGELFF.

The gene calls are TRBV7-9 and TRBJ1-2, with 7 bases lining up with TRBD1. Germline trimming cut 5 bases from V and 4 bases from J; bases unmatched to any gene: 10. Per germline, CDR1 SEHNR and CDR2 FQNEAQ (reference sequence). The length of the CDR3 is 15 residues. CDR3 protein: CASSPAQGGIYGYTF. CDR3 nucleotide sequence: TGTGCCAGCAGCCCTGCCCAGGGGGGTATCTATGGCTACACCTTC.

The chain carries TRBV5-1 and TRBJ2-2, with TRBD1 matching 9 bases. The CDR3 loop spans 17 amino acids. CDR1 and CDR2 from the germline V gene are SGHRS and YFSETQ. The trim removed 7 bases at V and 6 bases at J, leaving 16 bases unmatched. The CDR3 DNA follows: TGCGCCAGCTCAGGGGCTACAGGACAGGGGAGTCCCGGGGAGCTGTTTTTT. Encoded protein: CASSGATGQGSPGELFF.

The V gene is TRBV27, the J gene TRBJ2-6; 9 nucleotides match TRBD1. The CDR3 totals 17 residues. Germline V gene data show CDR1 as MNHEY and CDR2 as SMNVEV (reference sequence). The J segment lost 4 bases and the V segment lost 5 bases, leaving 9 bases of the junction unmatched. CDR3 sequence reads: CASSPWTGVGGANVLTF. The CDR3 coding sequence is TGTGCCAGCAGTCCCTGGACAGGGGTGGGGGGGGCCAACGTCCTGACTTTC.

This clone was found a few times. Other DNA sequences of this sample code for an identical CDR3. DNA of the CDR3: TGTGCCAGCAGCGTAGGGACAGTCCAAGAGACCCAGTACTTC. This translates into CASSVGTVQETQYF. The genes are TRBV9 and TRBJ2-5, with a weak D call TRBD1 (6 bases). Trimming took 0 bases from V and 1 from J, leaving 7 bases between them. The CDR3 is 14 amino acids. Germline V gene data show CDR1 as SGDLS and CDR2 as YYNGEE.

This clone appeared a few times. This sequence joins TRBV5-1 and TRBJ1-1; D is uncertain. The CDR3 covers 13 residues. Trimming removed 1 base from V and 1 base from J, with 5 bases in between. Germline CDR1 is SGHRS and CDR2 is YFSETQ. CDR3 sequence (DNA): TGCGCCAGCAGCTTGATCCCGAACACTGAAGCTTTCTTT. Amino acid sequence: CASSLIPNTEAFF.

The V call is TRBV5-1, the J call TRBJ1-4; a weak D match, TRBD1 (6 bases). Germline V gene lookup returns CDR1 SGHRS and CDR2 YFSETQ. V gave up 4 bases and J gave up 6 bases, with 10 bases separating them. The CDR3 is 13 residues long. The CDR3 DNA follows: TGCGCCAGCAGCCTACAGGGATATGAAAAACTGTTTTTT. Its protein product is CASSLQGYEKLFF.

The J gene is TRBJ2-3, the V gene TRBV7-2, with 7 bases matching TRBD2. CDR1 is SGHTA and CDR2 is FQGNSA in the germline V gene. There are 15 residues in the CDR3. Trimming took 1 base from V and 1 from J; bases not matched to a gene: 2. CDR3 coding DNA: TGTGCCAGCAGCTTAGAGGCGGGAGGCACAGATACGCAGTATTTT. Its protein product is CASSLEAGGTDTQYF.

The gene calls are TRBV27 and TRBJ2-7, with 7 bases identical to TRBD2. Germline CDR1 reads MNHEY; CDR2 reads SMNVEV (reference sequence). The trim removed 3 bases at V and 5 bases at J, leaving 7 bases unmatched. The CDR3 is 14 residues long. The CDR3 loop reads CASSFAGAEDEQYF. The DNA of the CDR3 is TGTGCCAGCAGTTTTGCGGGAGCGGAGGACGAGCAGTACTTC.

V and J are TRBV5-6 and TRBJ1-5; TRBD1 matches 7 bases. CDR1 is SGHDT and CDR2 is YYEEEE in the germline V gene. This CDR3 contains 15 residues. The V and J ends lost 4 bases and 2 bases, in that order; junction bases with no gene match: 6. The CDR3 loop is CASSAVDRGNQPQHF. The CDR3 nucleotides are TGTGCCAGCAGCGCCGTTGACAGGGGCAATCAGCCCCAGCATTTT.

The chain is built from TRBV7-8 and TRBJ2-7, with TRBD2 matching 7 bases. V lost 6 bases, J lost 5 bases, and 10 bases stayed unmatched. Germline V gene data show CDR1 as SGHVS and CDR2 as FQNEAQ. This CDR3 has 14 amino acids. In DNA, the CDR3 is TGTGCCAGCAGGGGGTTTAGCGGGCTCAACGAGCAGTACTTC. Residues: CASRGFSGLNEQYF.

The rearrangement joins TRBV19 to TRBJ2-1; 8 nucleotides align to TRBD1. From germline, CDR1 is LNHDA and CDR2 SQIVND (reference sequence). This CDR3 is 13 amino acids long. V was pared by 7 bases and J by 6 bases, with 5 bases of the junction left unmatched. CDR3: CASTTTGGNEQFF. Here the CDR3 DNA reads TGTGCCAGTACAACTACAGGGGGCAATGAGCAGTTCTTC. The complete variable domain, with remaining parts taken from reference TRBV19 and TRBJ2-1, reads DGGITQSPKYLFRKEGQNVTLSCEQNLNHDAMYWYRQDPGQGLRLIYYSQIVNDFQKGDIAEGYSVSREKKESFPLTVTSAQKNPTAFYLCASTTTGGNEQFFGPGTRLTVL.

The chain uses TRBV28 and TRBJ2-1; weak D call: TRBD2 (6 bases). CDR1 and CDR2 from the germline V gene are MDHEN and SYDVKM. The CDR3 sequence is 15 residues long. V lost 3 bases and J 9 bases, leaving 18 bases between the germline ends. The CDR3 spells CASSFSGGTVREQFF. In DNA form, the CDR3 reads TGTGCCAGCAGTTTCTCCGGCGGGACGGTCCGTGAGCAGTTCTTC.

V usage is TRBV28 and J usage is TRBJ1-2; tentative D call: TRBD1 (6 bases). The CDR3 covers 15 residues. Germline V gene data show CDR1 as MDHEN and CDR2 as SYDVKM. V lost 6 bases to trimming and J lost 2 bases, with 16 bases between them. The CDR3 coding sequence is TGTGCCAGCAGGGGGCACAGGGCGAAGAACTATGGCTACACCTTC. Its translation: CASRGHRAKNYGYTF.

There are a few counts of this clone. The rearrangement uses TRBV7-9 and TRBJ1-5, with 9 bases aligning to TRBD1. The CDR3 contains 14 residues. Germline CDR1 and CDR2: SEHNR and FQNEAQ (reference sequence). V shed 6 bases, J shed 4 bases, and the junction held 4 bases outside the gene matches. DNA for the CDR3: TGTGCCAGCAGTACCGGGACAGGGAATCAGCCCCAGCATTTT. Its translation: CASSTGTGNQPQHF. Variable domain in full (rest from reference TRBV7-9 and TRBJ1-5): DTGVSQNPRHKITKRGQNVTFRCDPISEHNRLYWYRQTLGQGPEFLTYFQNEAQLEKSRLLSDRFSAERPKGSFSTLEIQRTEQGDSAMYLCASSTGTGNQPQHFGDGTRLSIL.